This T cell receptor beta chain was recorded in a study of cytomegalovirus exposure and HLA in healthy donors. Findings of the study overall: Researchers reported from a later analysis that most CMV-associated TCR beta chains appeared HLA-restricted. V- and J-gene trimming in TCR beta was tied to a missense DCLRE1C variant by an analysis performed later. Exclusion as indistinguishable affected some V segments, including TRBV6-2 and TRBV6-3.

In the case of this clone: Its antigen is undetermined.

Germline CDR1 reads SGHTS; CDR2 reads YDEGEE. The CDR3 sequence is 11 residues long. The V and J ends lost 4 bases and 8 bases respectively, with 9 bases between them. Nominally healthy donors were sampled, though unrecorded immune exposures were likely. The PCR contained 60 Vbeta and 13 Jbeta primers. Assay: immunoSEQ multiplex PCR; the TCRdb copy retains only in-frame clones and omits some. The table has about 190,000 clones, approximately 80% seen once. The chain links TRBV5-8 to TRBJ1-1; TRBD1 might be the D (6 bases). Material for sequencing was PBMCs. The receptor was isolated from a boy between 2 and 15 years old in good health and CMV-seronegative. The CDR3 coding sequence is TGTGCCAGCAGCCCGGGGACAGAAGCTTTCTTT. Its translation: CASSPGTEAFF.